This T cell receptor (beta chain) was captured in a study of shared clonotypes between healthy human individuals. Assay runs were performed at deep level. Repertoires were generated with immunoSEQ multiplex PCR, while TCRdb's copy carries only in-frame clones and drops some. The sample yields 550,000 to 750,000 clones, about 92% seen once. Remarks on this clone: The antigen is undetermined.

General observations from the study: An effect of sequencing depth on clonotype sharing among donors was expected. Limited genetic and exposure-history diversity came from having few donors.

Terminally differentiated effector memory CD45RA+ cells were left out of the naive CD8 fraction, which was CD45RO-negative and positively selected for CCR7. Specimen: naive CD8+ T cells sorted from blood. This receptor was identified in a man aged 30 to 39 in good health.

The CDR3 here is CASSQVLGFYEQYF. The CDR3 nucleotides read TGCGCCAGCAGCCAAGTACTAGGGTTCTACGAGCAGTACTTC. This chain joins TRBV4-1 and TRBJ2-7; D might be TRBD2 (5 bases). V lost 1 base and J 3 bases, leaving 10 bases between the germline ends. CDR1 and CDR2 (germline): MGHRA, YSYEKL. The CDR3 consists of 14 residues.